These T cell receptor beta chains were read from a single sample in a study of blood T cell repertoires in COVID-19. Measured with immunoSEQ multiplex PCR; TCRdb has only the in-frame clones, and not every one. The repertoire holds roughly 150,000 clones, with approximately 91% as singletons. Specimen: peripheral blood. Receptor source: a man younger than 35 with acute or convalescent COVID-19. The CDR3 runs from the conserved cysteine through the conserved F or W. A D gene is named only where the DNA matches it firmly. Expanded clones are given a class, and other clones once, few, many or no size at all.

D gene	V gene	clone size	J gene	CDR3 protein	CDR3 DNA
TRBD2	TRBV7-8	.	TRBJ2-7	CASSLGEGLAGHEQYF	TGTGCCAGCAGCTTAGGTGAGGGACTAGCGGGACACGAGCAGTACTTC
.	TRBV18	.	TRBJ2-2	CASSPPGGRNTGELFF	TGTGCCAGCTCACCTCCCGGGGGGCGGAACACCGGGGAGCTGTTTTTT
TRBD2	TRBV24-1	once	TRBJ2-7	CATSDGLGDEQYF	TGTGCCACCAGTGATGGACTAGGGGACGAGCAGTACTTC
TRBD2	TRBV5-1	.	TRBJ2-5	CASSFGTAGGPRETQYF	TGCGCCAGCAGCTTCGGAACAGCGGGAGGCCCCCGGGAGACCCAGTACTTC
.	TRBV5-1	.	TRBJ1-1	CASRETRTNTEAFF	TGCGCCAGCCGAGAGACCAGGACTAACACTGAAGCTTTCTTT
.	TRBV5-1	.	TRBJ1-2	CASSLGGVNYGYTF	TGCGCCAGCAGCTTGGGCGGAGTTAACTATGGCTACACCTTC
.	TRBV6-5	many	TRBJ1-1	CASSLGQNTEAFF	TGTGCCAGCAGTCTTGGACAGAACACTGAAGCTTTCTTT
.	TRBV23-1	.	TRBJ1-1	CASSQYQGMNTEAFF	TGCGCCAGCAGTCAATATCAGGGCATGAACACTGAAGCTTTCTTT
.	TRBV10-3	few	TRBJ1-1	CATRDTRKNTEAFF	TGTGCCACCCGGGACACACGAAAGAACACTGAAGCTTTCTTT
.	TRBV9	.	TRBJ2-1	CASSVGANEQFF	TGTGCCAGCAGCGTAGGGGCTAATGAGCAGTTCTTC
.	TRBV28	.	TRBJ1-2	CASSLSANYGYTF	TGTGCCAGCAGTTTATCGGCTAACTATGGCTACACCTTC
.	TRBV5-8	.	TRBJ1-3	CASIKGTGNTIYF	TGTGCCAGCATTAAGGGGACTGGAAACACCATATATTTT
TRBD1	TRBV5-1	.	TRBJ2-7	CASSRWTGDIYEQYF	TGCGCCAGCAGCAGATGGACAGGAGATATTTACGAGCAGTACTTC
.	TRBV6-6	.	TRBJ1-2	CASSYAANYGYTF	TGTGCCAGCAGTTACGCAGCTAACTATGGCTACACCTTC
.	TRBV6-4	.	TRBJ1-2	CASSDGQGYGYTF	TGTGCCAGCAGTGACGGTCAGGGGTATGGCTACACCTTC
TRBD1	TRBV10-3	.	TRBJ1-6	CAIRRRDRNSPLHF	TGTGCCATCAGACGCCGGGACAGAAATTCACCCCTCCACTTT
TRBD2	TRBV7-9	.	TRBJ2-7	CASSSASGIAYEQYF	TGTGCCAGCAGCTCCGCTAGCGGGATTGCCTACGAGCAGTACTTC
TRBD2	TRBV18	once	TRBJ2-1	CASSPGGNKEQFF	TGTGCCAGCTCACCGGGGGGGAATAAGGAGCAGTTCTTC
TRBD1	TRBV24-1	.	TRBJ2-5	CATSYTGTGKETQYF	TGTGCCACCAGCTACACCGGGACAGGGAAAGAGACCCAGTACTTC
TRBD1	TRBV9	.	TRBJ1-3	CASSALQGVDLGNTIYF	TGTGCCAGCAGCGCTTTACAGGGGGTAGATCTTGGAAACACCATATATTTT
TRBD2	TRBV6-5	once	TRBJ2-1	CASSREASGGAEQFF	TGTGCCAGCAGTAGGGAAGCTAGCGGGGGGGCGGAGCAGTTCTTC
.	TRBV27	.	TRBJ1-2	CASSSLIQGLYTF	TGTGCCAGCAGTTCCCTTATCCAGGGGCTCTACACCTTC
TRBD1	TRBV6-1	.	TRBJ2-7	CASSEDRGRAYEQYF	TGTGCCAGCAGTGAGGACAGGGGACGCGCCTACGAGCAGTACTTC
.	TRBV29-1	.	TRBJ1-1	CSVDIGLGGTEAFF	TGCAGCGTTGATATTGGGTTGGGGGGAACTGAAGCTTTCTTT
.	TRBV19	once	TRBJ1-2	CASNRDTNYGYTF	TGTGCCAGTAACAGGGATACTAACTATGGCTACACCTTC
TRBD1	TRBV5-6	.	TRBJ1-2	CASSRLQGAYGYTF	TGTGCCAGCAGCCGGTTACAGGGGGCCTATGGCTACACCTTC
TRBD1	TRBV5-8	once	TRBJ2-7	CASSLSGGPPYEQYF	TGTGCCAGCAGCTTGTCAGGGGGTCCCCCCTACGAGCAGTACTTC
TRBD1	TRBV7-9	.	TRBJ1-2	CASRREGQGNGYTF	TGTGCCAGCAGACGTGAAGGACAGGGTAATGGCTACACCTTC
TRBD2	TRBV24-1	once	TRBJ2-1	CATSDLTSGSLGEQFF	TGTGCCACCAGTGATTTGACTAGCGGGAGTTTGGGTGAGCAGTTCTTC
.	TRBV14	.	TRBJ2-3	CASSQGRGTQYF	TGTGCCAGCAGCCAGGGCCGGGGGACGCAGTATTTT
TRBD1	TRBV18	.	TRBJ2-2	CASSTKDRVGGELFF	TGTGCCAGCTCAACGAAGGACAGGGTCGGCGGGGAGCTGTTTTTT
.	TRBV2	.	TRBJ1-4	CANRGLVKDKLFF	TGTGCCAACAGAGGTCTAGTAAAGGATAAACTGTTTTTT
.	TRBV2	.	TRBJ1-1	CASSYPGRGLNTEAFF	TGTGCCAGCAGTTACCCGGGCAGGGGTCTGAACACTGAAGCTTTCTTT
TRBD1	TRBV2	.	TRBJ1-1	CASSEAAGGRAEAFF	TGTGCCAGCAGTGAAGCGGCAGGGGGAAGGGCTGAAGCTTTCTTT
TRBD2	TRBV6-6	.	TRBJ2-1	CASTYPSLTGASGGDRGNEQFF	TGTGCCAGCACCTACCCCAGCCTGACAGGAGCTAGCGGGGGTGACCGAGGAAATGAGCAGTTCTTC
TRBD1	TRBV3-1/TRBV3-2	.	TRBJ1-2	CASSQGTGIGYTF	TGTGCCAGCAGCCAAGGGACAGGGATTGGCTACACCTTC
TRBD2	TRBV11-2	.	TRBJ2-3	CATGGREGADTQYF	TGTGCCACCGGGGGGCGGGAGGGCGCAGATACGCAGTATTTT
TRBD2	TRBV7-6	.	TRBJ2-3	CASSLWNRGLAGARDTQYF	TGTGCCAGCAGCTTATGGAACCGAGGACTAGCGGGAGCAAGAGATACGCAGTATTTT
.	TRBV20-1	.	TRBJ1-1	CSASQGTEAFF	TGCAGTGCATCCCAGGGGACTGAAGCTTTCTTT
TRBD2	TRBV5-1	.	TRBJ2-1	CASSEGLAGDYNEQFF	TGCGCCAGCAGCGAGGGACTAGCGGGAGACTACAATGAGCAGTTCTTC
TRBD1	TRBV3-1/TRBV3-2	.	TRBJ1-3	CASSQEGQGVSGNTIYF	TGTGCCAGCAGCCAAGAAGGACAGGGGGTGTCTGGAAACACCATATATTTT
.	TRBV5-1	.	TRBJ2-7	CASTQGLEQYF	TGCGCCAGCACTCAGGGCTTAGAGCAGTACTTC
.	TRBV27	once	TRBJ1-5	CAGSSGRNQPQHF	TGTGCCGGCAGTTCCGGTAGAAATCAGCCCCAGCATTTT
TRBD1	TRBV19	.	TRBJ1-4	CASSSSSGGWKLFF	TGTGCCAGTAGTAGCTCCTCAGGGGGTTGGAAACTGTTTTTT
.	TRBV9	.	TRBJ1-1	CASSVVQGLTEAFF	TGTGCCAGCAGCGTAGTGCAGGGCTTGACTGAAGCTTTCTTT
TRBD1	TRBV27	.	TRBJ2-5	CASSLGRGQGETQYF	TGTGCCAGCAGTTTAGGCAGGGGGCAGGGGGAGACCCAGTACTTC
TRBD1	TRBV29-1	.	TRBJ1-1	CSVPARGTNTEAFF	TGCAGCGTTCCCGCCAGGGGGACGAACACTGAAGCTTTCTTT
TRBD2	TRBV6-6	.	TRBJ2-3	CASSSQFSSGGPTDTQYF	TGTGCCAGCAGCTCCCAATTTTCCAGCGGGGGCCCCACAGATACGCAGTATTTT
TRBD1	TRBV27	.	TRBJ2-1	CASSLFRGSSYNEQFF	TGTGCCAGCAGTTTATTCAGGGGGAGCTCCTACAATGAGCAGTTCTTC
TRBD1	TRBV5-1	.	TRBJ1-2	CASSFGQGNGYTF	TGCGCCAGCAGCTTCGGACAGGGTAATGGCTACACCTTC
TRBD1	TRBV5-4	.	TRBJ1-2	CASSHRDREIFTF	TGTGCCAGCAGCCACCGGGACAGGGAAATTTTCACCTTC
.	TRBV7-2	.	TRBJ2-7	CASSRGQPLEQYF	TGTGCCAGCAGCCGTGGACAGCCCCTCGAGCAGTACTTC
TRBD1	TRBV28	.	TRBJ2-6	CASSLFGQVERPGANVLTF	TGTGCCAGCAGTTTGTTCGGACAGGTGGAGAGGCCTGGGGCCAACGTCCTGACTTTC